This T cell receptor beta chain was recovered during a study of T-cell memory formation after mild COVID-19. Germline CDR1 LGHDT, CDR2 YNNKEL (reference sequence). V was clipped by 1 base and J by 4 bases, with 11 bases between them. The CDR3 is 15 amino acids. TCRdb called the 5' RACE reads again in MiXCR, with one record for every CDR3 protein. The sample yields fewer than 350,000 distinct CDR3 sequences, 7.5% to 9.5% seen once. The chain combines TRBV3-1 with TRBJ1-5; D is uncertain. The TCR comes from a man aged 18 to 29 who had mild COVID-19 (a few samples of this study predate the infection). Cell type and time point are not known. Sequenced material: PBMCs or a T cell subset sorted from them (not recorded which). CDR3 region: CASSQGAGHNQPQHF. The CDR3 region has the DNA TGTGCCAGCAGCCAAGGAGCAGGTCATAATCAGCCCCAGCATTTT.